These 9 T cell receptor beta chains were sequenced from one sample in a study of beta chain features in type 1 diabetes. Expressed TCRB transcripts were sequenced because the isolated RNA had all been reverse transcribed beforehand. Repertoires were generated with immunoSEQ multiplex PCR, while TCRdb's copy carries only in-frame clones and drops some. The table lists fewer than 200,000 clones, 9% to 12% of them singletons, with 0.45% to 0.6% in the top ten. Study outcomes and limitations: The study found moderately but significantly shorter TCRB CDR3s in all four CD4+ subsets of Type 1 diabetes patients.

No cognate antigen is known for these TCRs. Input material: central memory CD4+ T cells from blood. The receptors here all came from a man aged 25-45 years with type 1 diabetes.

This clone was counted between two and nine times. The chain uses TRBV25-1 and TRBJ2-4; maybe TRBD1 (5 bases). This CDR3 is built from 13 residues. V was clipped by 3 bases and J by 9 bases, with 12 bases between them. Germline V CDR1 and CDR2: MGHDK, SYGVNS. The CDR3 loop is CASSEAAQGIQYF. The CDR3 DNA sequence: TGTGCCAGCAGTGAGGCGGCTCAGGGCATTCAGTACTTC. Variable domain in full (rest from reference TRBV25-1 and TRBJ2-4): EADIYQTPRYLVIGTGKKITLECSQTMGHDKMYWYQQDPGMELHLIHYSYGVNSTEKGDLSSESTVSRIRTEHFPLTLESARPSHTSQYLCASSEAAQGIQYFGAGTRLSVL.

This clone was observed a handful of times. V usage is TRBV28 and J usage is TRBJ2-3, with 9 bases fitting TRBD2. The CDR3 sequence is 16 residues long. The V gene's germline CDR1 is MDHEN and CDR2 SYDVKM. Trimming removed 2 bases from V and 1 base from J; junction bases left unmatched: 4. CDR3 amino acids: CASSLISGGGTDTQYF. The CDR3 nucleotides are TGTGCCAGCAGTTTAATTAGCGGGGGAGGCACAGATACGCAGTATTTT.

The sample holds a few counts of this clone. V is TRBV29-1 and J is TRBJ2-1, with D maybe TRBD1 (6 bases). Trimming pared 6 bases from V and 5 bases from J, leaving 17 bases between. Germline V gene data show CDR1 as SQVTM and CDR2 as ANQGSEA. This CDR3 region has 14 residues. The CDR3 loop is CSVHRGGLNNEQFF. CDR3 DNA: TGCAGCGTCCATCGAGGGGGTCTCAACAATGAGCAGTTCTTC.

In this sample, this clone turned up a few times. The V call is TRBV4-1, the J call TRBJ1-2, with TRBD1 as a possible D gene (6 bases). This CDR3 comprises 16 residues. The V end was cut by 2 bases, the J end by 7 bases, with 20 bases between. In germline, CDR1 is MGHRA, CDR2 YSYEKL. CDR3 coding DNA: TGCGCCAGCAGCCAAACCGCCGGGACATCAGATCGTGGCTACACCTTC. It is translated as CASSQTAGTSDRGYTF.

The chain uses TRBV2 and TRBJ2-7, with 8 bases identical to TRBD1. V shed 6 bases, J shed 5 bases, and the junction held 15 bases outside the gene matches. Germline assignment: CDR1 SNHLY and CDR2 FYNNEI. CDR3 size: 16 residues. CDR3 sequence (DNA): TGTGCCAGCAGCGTCCTAGGCGGACAGGGCGGCGACGAGCAGTACTTC. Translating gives CASSVLGGQGGDEQYF.

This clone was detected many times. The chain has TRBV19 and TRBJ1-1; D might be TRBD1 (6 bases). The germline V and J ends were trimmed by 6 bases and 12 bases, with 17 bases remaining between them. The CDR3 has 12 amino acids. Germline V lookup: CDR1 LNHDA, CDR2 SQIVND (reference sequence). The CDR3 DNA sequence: TGTGCCAGTAGCCGGGGGGCCTCTGGGACTTTCTTT. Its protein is CASSRGASGTFF.

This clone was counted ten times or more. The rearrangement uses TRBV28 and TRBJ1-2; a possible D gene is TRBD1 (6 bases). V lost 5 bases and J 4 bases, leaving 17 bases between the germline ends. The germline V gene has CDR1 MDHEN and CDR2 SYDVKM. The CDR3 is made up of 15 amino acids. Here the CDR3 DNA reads TGTGCCAGCAGTCCCAGGGTCAGGGGTGGCTATGGCTACACCTTC. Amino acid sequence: CASSPRVRGGYGYTF.

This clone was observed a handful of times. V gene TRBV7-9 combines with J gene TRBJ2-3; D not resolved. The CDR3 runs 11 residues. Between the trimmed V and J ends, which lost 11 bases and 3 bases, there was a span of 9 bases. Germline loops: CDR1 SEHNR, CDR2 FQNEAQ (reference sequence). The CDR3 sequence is CAGERTDTQYF. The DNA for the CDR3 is TGTGCCGGTGAGCGTACAGATACGCAGTATTTT.

CDR3 nucleotides: TGTGCCAGCAGCTTCGACAGAGGCTATAGCAATCAGCCCCAGCATTTT. It yields the protein CASSFDRGYSNQPQHF. V gene TRBV7-9 combines with J gene TRBJ1-5, with D possibly being TRBD1 (5 bases). The CDR3 has 16 amino acids. Germline assignment: CDR1 SEHNR and CDR2 FQNEAQ (reference sequence). Between the trimmed V and J ends, which lost 3 bases and 0 bases, there was a span of 12 bases. Together with reference TRBV7-9 and TRBJ1-5, the CDR3 gives the full variable domain: DTGVSQNPRHKITKRGQNVTFRCDPISEHNRLYWYRQTLGQGPEFLTYFQNEAQLEKSRLLSDRFSAERPKGSFSTLEIQRTEQGDSAMYLCASSFDRGYSNQPQHFGDGTRLSIL.